This T cell receptor (beta chain) was observed in a study of blood T cell repertoires in COVID-19 (dated by TCRdb to the early 2020s). Study-level background: The collaborator samples originated in the United States, Italy and Spain and spanned the acute and convalescent phases of COVID-19. The repertoires were made available in a free public database intended to serve as a resource for research on the immune response to SARS-CoV-2. Sample metadata almost always included a de-identified subject ID, COVID-19 status, age in years and sex. Where available, HLA class I and class II types were obtained from metadata supplied by the sample provider rather than from assay-based typing. Samples were obtained from the ongoing ImmuneRACE study (first 160 participants) and from 950 to 1,500 subjects provided by 6 global collaborators. Subjects who had been exposed to COVID-19, were actively infected with it, or had recovered from it provided the deeply sampled blood TCRbeta repertoires that made up the dataset. The material from the prospective study consisted of cDNA or gDNA derived from T cells, B-cell-depleted T cells, or PBMCs.

Paper-wide results and their limitations: The amount of clinical and demographic metadata varied by source and participant and was provided uncurated.

TCRbeta CDR3 regions were amplified from genomic DNA by means of the immunoSEQ Assay, a bias-controlled multiplex PCR. The study's processing was this. Within the assay, amplification of reference gene primers was used to estimate how many nucleated cells each sample contained. To quantify the absolute abundance of each unique TCRbeta CDR3 rearrangement, sequence reads were collapsed and filtered. Productive Simpson clonality was computed per sample as the square root of Simpson's diversity index over productive rearrangements. TCRdb holds this immuneACCESS table with in-frame rearrangements only. Some clones are missing; in checked studies, unresolved V genes explain under half, and the rest has no known cause. V and J calls and clone size are given by that table; D and trimming were obtained from the DNA. The sample data list about 150,000 clones, and 65% to 85% of these were observed just once. About 8.6% of the sample is in the top ten clones.

For this clone: The specificity of this receptor is unknown. No quality values exist for individual bases; no much larger clone is one base distant.

The collaborating institutions used their own protocols to collect whole blood in K2EDTA tubes. For TCRbeta analysis, collaborator samples were shipped as frozen whole blood, as isolated PBMCs, or as DNA extracted from either sample type. Sequencing was carried out using peripheral blood. This sequence was found in a man aged 45-65 years with active or convalescent COVID-19.

CDR3 reads: CASSLGGGNQPQHF. The DNA is TGTGCCAGCAGCTTGGGGGGCGGCAATCAGCCCCAGCATTTT. The sequence links TRBV5-4 to TRBJ1-5; TRBD1 could be the D gene, as 5 bases match. Its CDR3 holds 14 amino acids, cysteine through phenylalanine. Of all the DNA, just the CDR3 is kept, 42 bases in frame from base 1. V lost 0 bases and J lost 2 bases; the stretch between them is 6 bases long. Sequences SGHNT (CDR1) and YYREEE (CDR2) are obtained from the germline V gene (reference sequence).